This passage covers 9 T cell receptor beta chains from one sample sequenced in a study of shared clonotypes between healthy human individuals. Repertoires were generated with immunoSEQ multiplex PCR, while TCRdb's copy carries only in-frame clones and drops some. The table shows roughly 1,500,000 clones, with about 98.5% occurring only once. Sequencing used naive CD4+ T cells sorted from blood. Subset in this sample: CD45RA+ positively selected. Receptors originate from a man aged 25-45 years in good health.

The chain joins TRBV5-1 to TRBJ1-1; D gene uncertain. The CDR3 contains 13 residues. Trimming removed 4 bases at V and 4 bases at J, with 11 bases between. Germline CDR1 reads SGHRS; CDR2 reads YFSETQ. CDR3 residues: CASSPTAITEAFF. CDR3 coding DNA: TGCGCCAGCAGCCCAACCGCCATCACTGAAGCTTTCTTT.

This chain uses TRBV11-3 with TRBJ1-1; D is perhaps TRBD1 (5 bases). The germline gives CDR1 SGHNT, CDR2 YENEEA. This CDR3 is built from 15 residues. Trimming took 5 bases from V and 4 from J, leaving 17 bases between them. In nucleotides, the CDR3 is TGTGCCAGCAGCGCAGTGGGGCCTTCACTCACTGAAGCTTTCTTT. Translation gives CASSAVGPSLTEAFF.

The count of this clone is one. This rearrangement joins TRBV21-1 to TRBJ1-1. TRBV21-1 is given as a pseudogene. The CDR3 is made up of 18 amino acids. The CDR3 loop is CASSKAWGPEKRDTEAFF. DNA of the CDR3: TGTGCCAGCAGCAAAGCGTGGGGGCCAGAGAAGCGGGACACTGAAGCTTTCTTT.

CDR3 coding DNA: TGCAGCGTCTTCGGACAGGGGGGAAGAGCCAAAAACATTCAGTACTTC. This translates into CSVFGQGGRAKNIQYF. The chain joins TRBV29-1 to TRBJ2-4, with 10 bases matching TRBD1. Germline V gene data show CDR1 as SQVTM and CDR2 as ANQGSEA. V trimming: 6 bases; J trimming: 0 bases; junction bases outside the gene matches: 8. The length of the CDR3 is 16 residues.

The CDR3 DNA reads TGCGCCAGCAGCAGAGCCGGGACAGGGGTATACAGCACAGATACGCAGTATTTT. Protein sequence: CASSRAGTGVYSTDTQYF. This chain uses TRBV4-1 with TRBJ2-3; 10 nucleotides match TRBD1. This CDR3 has 18 amino acids. Germline V gives CDR1 MGHRA, CDR2 YSYEKL. The ends lost 5 bases at V and 0 bases at J; junction bases unmatched: 11.

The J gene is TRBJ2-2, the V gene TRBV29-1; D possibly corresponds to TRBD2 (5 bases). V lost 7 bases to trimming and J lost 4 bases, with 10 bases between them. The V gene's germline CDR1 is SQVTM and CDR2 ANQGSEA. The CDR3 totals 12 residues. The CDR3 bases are TGCAGCGGAAGTGGAGGCACCGGGGAGCTGTTTTTT. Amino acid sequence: CSGSGGTGELFF.

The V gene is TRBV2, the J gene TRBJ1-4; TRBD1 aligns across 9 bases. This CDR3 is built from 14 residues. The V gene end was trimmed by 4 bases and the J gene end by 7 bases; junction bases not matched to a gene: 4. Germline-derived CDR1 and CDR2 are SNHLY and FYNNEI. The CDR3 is CASSGQGGFEKLFF. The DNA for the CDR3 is TGTGCCAGCAGTGGACAGGGGGGCTTTGAAAAACTGTTTTTT.

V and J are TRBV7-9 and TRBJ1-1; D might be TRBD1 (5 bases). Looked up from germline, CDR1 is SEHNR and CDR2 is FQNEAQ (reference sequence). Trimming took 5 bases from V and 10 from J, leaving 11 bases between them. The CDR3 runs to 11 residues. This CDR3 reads CASSPGRGAFF. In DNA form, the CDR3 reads TGTGCCAGCAGCCCAGGGAGAGGAGCTTTCTTT.

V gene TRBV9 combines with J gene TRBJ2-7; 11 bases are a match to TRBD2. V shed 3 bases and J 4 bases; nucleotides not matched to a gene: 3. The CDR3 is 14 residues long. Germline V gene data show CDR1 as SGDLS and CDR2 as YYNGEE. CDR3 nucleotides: TGTGCCAGCAGCGAGACTAGCGGGACATACGAGCAGTACTTC. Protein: CASSETSGTYEQYF. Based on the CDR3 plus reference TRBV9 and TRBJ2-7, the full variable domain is DSGVTQTPKHLITATGQRVTLRCSPRSGDLSVYWYQQSLDQGLQFLIQYYNGEERAKGNILERFSAQQFPDLHSELNLSSLELGDSALYFCASSETSGTYEQYFGPGTRLTVT.